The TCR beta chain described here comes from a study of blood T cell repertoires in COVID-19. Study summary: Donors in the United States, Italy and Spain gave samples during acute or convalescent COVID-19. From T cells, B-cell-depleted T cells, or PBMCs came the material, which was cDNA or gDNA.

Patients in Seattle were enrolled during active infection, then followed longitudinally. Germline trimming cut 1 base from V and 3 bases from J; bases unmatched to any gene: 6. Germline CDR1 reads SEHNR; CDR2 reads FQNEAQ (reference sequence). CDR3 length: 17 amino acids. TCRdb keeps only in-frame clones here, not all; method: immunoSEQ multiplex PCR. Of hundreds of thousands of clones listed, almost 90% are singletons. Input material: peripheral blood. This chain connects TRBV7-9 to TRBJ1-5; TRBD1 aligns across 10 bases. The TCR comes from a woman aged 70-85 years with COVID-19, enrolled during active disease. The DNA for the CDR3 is TGTGCCAGCAGCTTAGAAGCGACAGGGGGCCTCAATCAGCCCCAGCATTTT. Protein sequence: CASSLEATGGLNQPQHF.